This T cell receptor beta chain was captured by sequencing in a study of identical twins. Study-level findings and limits: There were fewer insertions in abundant cord blood beta clonotypes, but memory repertoires showed no such pattern.

Germline V gene lookup returns CDR1 SGHTA and CDR2 FQGNSA. The CDR3 is 12 amino acids. The V end lost 1 base, the J end lost 10 bases, and 10 bases lay between the germline ends. TCRdb re-derived calls from the 5' RACE reads in MiXCR, one entry per CDR3 protein. The sample has fewer than 650,000 distinct CDR3 sequences, 9.6% seen once. This clonotype was counted many times. The target antigen is unknown. This sample also appeared in a second study, on yellow fever vaccine responses in identical twins.

Sequenced sample: PBMCs. The chain carries TRBV7-2 and TRBJ1-1; the D is unclear. This TCR derives from a woman under 30 in good health. In DNA form, the CDR3 reads TGTGCCAGCAGCTTAGTATTGCAGAGAGCTTTCTTT. Residues: CASSLVLQRAFF.